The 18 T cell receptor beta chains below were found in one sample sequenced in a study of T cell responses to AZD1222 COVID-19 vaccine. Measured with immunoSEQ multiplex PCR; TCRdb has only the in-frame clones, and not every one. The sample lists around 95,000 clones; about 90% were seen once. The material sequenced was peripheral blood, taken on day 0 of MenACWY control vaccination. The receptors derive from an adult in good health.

The chain's CDR3 is CASGTGYSGNTIYF. In DNA, the CDR3 is TGTGCCAGCGGGACTGGTTACTCTGGAAACACCATATATTTT. The chain employs TRBV28 and TRBJ1-3; D perhaps matches TRBD1 (5 bases). Looked up from germline, CDR1 is MDHEN and CDR2 is SYDVKM. This CDR3 contains 14 residues. Trimming pared 8 bases from V and 0 bases from J, leaving 11 bases between.

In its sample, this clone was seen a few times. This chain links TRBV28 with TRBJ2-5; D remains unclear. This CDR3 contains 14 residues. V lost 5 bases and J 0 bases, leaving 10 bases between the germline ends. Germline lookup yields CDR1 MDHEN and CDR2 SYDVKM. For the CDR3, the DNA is TGTGCCAGCAGTCTATCTCTCTACCAAGAGACCCAGTACTTC. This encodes CASSLSLYQETQYF.

Here the CDR3 DNA reads TGTGCCAGCACCCTGGCTGGGACAGATAATGAAAAACTGTTTTTT. The encoded protein is CASTLAGTDNEKLFF. This chain uses TRBV6-1 with TRBJ1-4; 7 bases fit TRBD1. The V gene end was trimmed by 7 bases and the J gene end by 4 bases; junction bases not matched to a gene: 9. This CDR3 has 15 amino acids. Germline V gene data show CDR1 as MNHNS and CDR2 as SASEGT.

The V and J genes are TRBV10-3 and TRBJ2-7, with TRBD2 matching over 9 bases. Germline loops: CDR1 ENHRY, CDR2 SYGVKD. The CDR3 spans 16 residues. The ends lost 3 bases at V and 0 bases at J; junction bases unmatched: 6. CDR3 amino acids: CAISDPSGIYSYEQYF. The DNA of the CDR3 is TGTGCCATCAGTGATCCTAGCGGGATCTACTCCTACGAGCAGTACTTC.

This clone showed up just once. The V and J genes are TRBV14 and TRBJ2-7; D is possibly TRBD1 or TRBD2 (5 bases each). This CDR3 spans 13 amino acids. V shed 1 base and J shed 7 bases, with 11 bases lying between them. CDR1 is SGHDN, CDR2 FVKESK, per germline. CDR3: CASSQAEGREQYF. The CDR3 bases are TGTGCCAGCAGCCAAGCTGAGGGGCGGGAGCAGTACTTC.

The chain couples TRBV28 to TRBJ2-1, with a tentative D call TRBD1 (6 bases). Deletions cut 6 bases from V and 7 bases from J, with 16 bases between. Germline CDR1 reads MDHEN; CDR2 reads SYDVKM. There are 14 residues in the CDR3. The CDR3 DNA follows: TGTGCCAGCAGCCCTCAGGGGCCTCTGAATGAGCAGTTCTTC. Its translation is CASSPQGPLNEQFF. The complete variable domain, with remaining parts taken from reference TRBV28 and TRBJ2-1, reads DVKVTQSSRYLVKRTGEKVFLECVQDMDHENMFWYRQDPGLGLRLIYFSYDVKMKEKGDIPEGYSVSREKKERFSLILESASTNQTSMYLCASSPQGPLNEQFFGPGTRLTVL.

CDR3: CASSQDQGRGYGYTF. The CDR3 region has the DNA TGTGCCAGCAGCCAAGATCAGGGCCGGGGGTATGGCTACACCTTC. The V call is TRBV4-2, the J call TRBJ1-2, with D possibly matching TRBD1 (5 bases). Germline-derived CDR1 and CDR2 are LGHNA and YNFKEQ. Trimming left V 0 bases short and J 5 bases short, with 13 bases between. CDR3 length: 15 residues.

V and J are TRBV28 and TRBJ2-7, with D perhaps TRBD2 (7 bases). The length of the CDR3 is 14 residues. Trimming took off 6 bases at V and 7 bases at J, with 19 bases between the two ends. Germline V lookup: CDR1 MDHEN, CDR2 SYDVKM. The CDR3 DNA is TGTGCCAGCAGGGGGGGGCAGACCCCGTGGGAGCAGTACTTC. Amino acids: CASRGGQTPWEQYF.

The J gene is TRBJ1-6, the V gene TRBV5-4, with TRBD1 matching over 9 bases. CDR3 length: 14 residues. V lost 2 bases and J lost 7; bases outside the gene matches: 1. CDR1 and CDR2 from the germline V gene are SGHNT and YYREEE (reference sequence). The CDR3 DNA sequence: TGTGCCAGCAGCTTACAGGGGGCCAATTCACCCCTCCACTTT. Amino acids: CASSLQGANSPLHF. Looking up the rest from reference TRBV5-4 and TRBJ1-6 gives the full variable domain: ETGVTQSPTHLIKTRGQQVTLRCSSQSGHNTVSWYQQALGQGPQFIFQYYREEENGRGNFPPRFSGLQFPNYSSELNVNALELDDSALYLCASSLQGANSPLHFGNGTRLTVT.

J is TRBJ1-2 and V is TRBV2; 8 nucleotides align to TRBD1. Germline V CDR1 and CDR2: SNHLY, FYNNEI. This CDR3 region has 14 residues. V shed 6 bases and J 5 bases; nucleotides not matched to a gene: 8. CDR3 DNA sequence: TGTGCCAGCAGGAGGGGACAGGCACCGTATGGCTACACCTTC. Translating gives CASRRGQAPYGYTF.

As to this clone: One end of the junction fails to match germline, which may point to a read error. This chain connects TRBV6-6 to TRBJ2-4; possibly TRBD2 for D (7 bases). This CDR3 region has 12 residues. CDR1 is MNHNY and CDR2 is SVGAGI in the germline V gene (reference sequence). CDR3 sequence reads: CASSYPGGGVNF. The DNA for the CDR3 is TGTGCCAGCAGTTACCCCGGAGGGGGGGTGAACTTC.

This CDR3 is CASSFGQGASEAFF. CDR3 in DNA: TGTGCCAGCAGTTTTGGACAGGGGGCTTCTGAAGCTTTCTTT. The rearrangement joins TRBV27 to TRBJ1-1; 11 bases are a match to TRBD1. From germline, CDR1 is MNHEY and CDR2 SMNVEV (reference sequence). Trimming cost V 3 bases and J 6 bases; bases outside gene matches: 3. The CDR3 sequence is 14 residues long.

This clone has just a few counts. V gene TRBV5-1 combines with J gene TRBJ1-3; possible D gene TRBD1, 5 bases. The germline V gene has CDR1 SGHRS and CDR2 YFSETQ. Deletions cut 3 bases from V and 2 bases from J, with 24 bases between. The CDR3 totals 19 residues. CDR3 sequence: CASSSSFSTAPSAGNTIYF. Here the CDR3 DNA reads TGCGCCAGCAGCTCATCCTTTTCGACAGCACCTTCGGCTGGAAACACCATATATTTT.

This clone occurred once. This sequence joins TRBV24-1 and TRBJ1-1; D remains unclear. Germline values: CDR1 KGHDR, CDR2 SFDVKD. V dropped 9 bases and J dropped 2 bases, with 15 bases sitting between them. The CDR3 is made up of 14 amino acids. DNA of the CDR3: TGTGCCACCTCCGGAGGGAGTGTCAACACTGAAGCTTTCTTT. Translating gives CATSGGSVNTEAFF.

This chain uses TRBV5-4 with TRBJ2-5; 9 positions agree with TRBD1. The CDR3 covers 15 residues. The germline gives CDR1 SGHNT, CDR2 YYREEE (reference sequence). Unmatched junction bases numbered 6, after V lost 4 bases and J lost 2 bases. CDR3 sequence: CASSDRGFAQETQYF. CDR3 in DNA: TGTGCCAGCAGCGACAGGGGGTTCGCTCAAGAGACCCAGTACTTC.

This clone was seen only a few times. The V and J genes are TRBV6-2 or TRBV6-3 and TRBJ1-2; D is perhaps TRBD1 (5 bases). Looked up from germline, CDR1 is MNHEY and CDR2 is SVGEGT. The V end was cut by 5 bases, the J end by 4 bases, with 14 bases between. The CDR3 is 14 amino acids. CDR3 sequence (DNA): TGTGCCAGCAGTGACAGCCTCGAGACCTATGGCTACACCTTC. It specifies CASSDSLETYGYTF.

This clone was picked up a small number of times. The CDR3 DNA follows: TGTGCCAGCAGTTTCGTAGCAGGAAACACCATATATTTT. As protein: CASSFVAGNTIYF. The V and J genes are TRBV7-9 and TRBJ1-3, with D unclear. V was pared by 6 bases and J by 4 bases, with 10 bases between. CDR1 and CDR2 from the germline V gene are SEHNR and FQNEAQ (reference sequence). The CDR3 runs 13 residues. Supplemented by reference TRBV7-9 and TRBJ1-3, the full variable domain reads DTGVSQNPRHKITKRGQNVTFRCDPISEHNRLYWYRQTLGQGPEFLTYFQNEAQLEKSRLLSDRFSAERPKGSFSTLEIQRTEQGDSAMYLCASSFVAGNTIYFGEGSWLTVV.

In DNA, the CDR3 is TGTGCCAGCAGCGACAGACAGGGCCTTAACTATGGCTACACCTTC. Amino acids: CASSDRQGLNYGYTF. The chain is built from TRBV27 and TRBJ1-2; 7 bases agree with TRBD1. The CDR3 runs to 15 residues. V was clipped by 6 bases and J by 1 base; unmatched bases: 8. Germline assignment: CDR1 MNHEY and CDR2 SMNVEV (reference sequence).